The source of this TCR beta chain is a study of T cells in Graves' hyperthyroidism and ophthalmopathy. Study results and limitations: Stable hyperthyroidism was separated from ophthalmopathy by a model based on 13 V-J features. Peripheral blood also featured most of the thyroid clonotypes expanded above 0.001.

TCR beta CDR3 regions were amplified from RNA transcripts. A first-round RT-PCR of the TCR CDR3 used the HTBI primer set. Using its own MiXCR run on the multiplex PCR reads, TCRdb lists one record per CDR3 protein. The repertoire holds roughly 500,000 distinct CDR3 sequences, over 35% seen once, with about 40% in the top ten. Notes on this clonotype: Antigen specificity is unknown.

The sample taken for sequencing was peripheral blood or thyroid tissue (not recorded which). This TCR was recovered from an adult woman with Graves' disease, either hyperthyroidism or ophthalmopathy (not recorded which).

DNA of the CDR3: TGTGCCAGCAGCCTCTCCGTTGGGGGCCAGCTGTTTTTT. Translated, it gives CASSLSVGGQLFF. This chain uses TRBV9 with TRBJ2-2; possibly TRBD1 for D (6 bases). Trimming shortened V by 4 bases and J by 12 bases, and 16 bases separated the two germline ends. CDR1 and CDR2 (germline): SGDLS, YYNGEE. The CDR3 sequence is 13 residues long.